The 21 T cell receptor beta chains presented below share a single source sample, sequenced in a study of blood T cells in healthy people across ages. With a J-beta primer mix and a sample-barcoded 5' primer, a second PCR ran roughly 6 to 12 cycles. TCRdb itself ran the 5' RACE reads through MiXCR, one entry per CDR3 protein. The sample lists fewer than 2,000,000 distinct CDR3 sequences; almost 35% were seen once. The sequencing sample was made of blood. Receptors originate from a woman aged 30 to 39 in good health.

In DNA, the CDR3 is TGTGCCACCAGCAGCCCGAACTCGGACACTGAAGCTTTCTTT. Protein sequence: CATSSPNSDTEAFF. The V gene is TRBV15, the J gene TRBJ1-1; the D is unclear. With 3 bases removed from V and 3 bases from J, the gap between germline ends came to 11 bases. Germline-derived CDR1 and CDR2 are LNHNV and YYDKDF (reference sequence). This CDR3 has 14 amino acids. Variable domain in full (rest from reference TRBV15 and TRBJ1-1): DAMVIQNPRYQVTQFGKPVTLSCSQTLNHNVMYWYQQKSSQAPKLLFHYYDKDFNNEADTPDNFQSRRPNTSFCFLDIRSPGLGDTAMYLCATSSPNSDTEAFFGQGTRLTVV.

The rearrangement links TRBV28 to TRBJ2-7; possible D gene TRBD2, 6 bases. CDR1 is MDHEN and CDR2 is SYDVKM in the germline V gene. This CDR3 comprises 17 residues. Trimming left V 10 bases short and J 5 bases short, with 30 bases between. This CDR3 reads CANSYSPGTLLGDEQYF. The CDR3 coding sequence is TGTGCCAACAGCTACAGCCCCGGGACTTTGCTTGGGGACGAGCAGTACTTC.

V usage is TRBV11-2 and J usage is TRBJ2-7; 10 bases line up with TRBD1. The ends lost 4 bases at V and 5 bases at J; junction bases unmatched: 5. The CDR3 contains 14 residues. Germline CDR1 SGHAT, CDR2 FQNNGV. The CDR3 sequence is CASSSLGQGDEQYF. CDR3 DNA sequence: TGTGCCAGCAGCTCCCTCGGACAGGGGGACGAGCAGTACTTC.

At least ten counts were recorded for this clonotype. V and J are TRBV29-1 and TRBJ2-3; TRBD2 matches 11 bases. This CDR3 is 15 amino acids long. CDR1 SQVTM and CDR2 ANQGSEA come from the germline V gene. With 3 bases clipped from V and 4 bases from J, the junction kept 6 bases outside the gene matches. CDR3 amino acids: CSVDGLAGGADTQYF. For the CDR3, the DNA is TGCAGCGTTGACGGTCTAGCGGGAGGAGCAGATACGCAGTATTTT.

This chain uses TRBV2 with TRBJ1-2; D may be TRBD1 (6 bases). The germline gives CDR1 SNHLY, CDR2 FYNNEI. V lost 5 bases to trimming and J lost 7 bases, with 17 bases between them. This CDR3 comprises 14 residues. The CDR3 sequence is CASSQDSQTSGYTF. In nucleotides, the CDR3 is TGTGCCAGCAGTCAGGACAGCCAGACGAGTGGCTACACCTTC.

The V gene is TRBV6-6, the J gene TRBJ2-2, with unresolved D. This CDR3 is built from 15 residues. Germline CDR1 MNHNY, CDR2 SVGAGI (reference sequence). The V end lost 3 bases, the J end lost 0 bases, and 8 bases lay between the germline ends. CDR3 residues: CASSYTRSNTGELFF. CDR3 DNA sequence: TGTGCCAGCAGTTATACCAGGTCGAACACCGGGGAGCTGTTTTTT.

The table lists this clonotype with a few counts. The CDR3 DNA follows: TGTGCCAGCAGTCCCGGGCCTTACGACTATGGCTACACCTTC. The encoded protein is CASSPGPYDYGYTF. This sequence joins TRBV2 and TRBJ1-2, with unresolved D. The germline V and J ends were trimmed by 5 bases and 3 bases, with 13 bases remaining between them. This CDR3 is 14 amino acids long. Per germline, CDR1 SNHLY and CDR2 FYNNEI.

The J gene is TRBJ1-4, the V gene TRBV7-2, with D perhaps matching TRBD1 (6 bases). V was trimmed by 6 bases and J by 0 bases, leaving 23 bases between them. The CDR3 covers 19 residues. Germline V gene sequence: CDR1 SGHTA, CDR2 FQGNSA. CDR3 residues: CASSGRKGTGFATNEKLFF. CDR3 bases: TGTGCCAGCAGTGGGAGGAAAGGAACAGGGTTTGCAACTAATGAAAAACTGTTTTTT.

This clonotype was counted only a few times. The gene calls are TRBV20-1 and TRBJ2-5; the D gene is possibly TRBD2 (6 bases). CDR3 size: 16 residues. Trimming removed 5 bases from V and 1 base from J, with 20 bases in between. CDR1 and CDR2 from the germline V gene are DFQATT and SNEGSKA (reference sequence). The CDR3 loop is CSAERPERVIQETQYF. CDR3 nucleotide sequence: TGCAGTGCTGAGCGACCCGAGCGGGTGATCCAAGAGACCCAGTACTTC.

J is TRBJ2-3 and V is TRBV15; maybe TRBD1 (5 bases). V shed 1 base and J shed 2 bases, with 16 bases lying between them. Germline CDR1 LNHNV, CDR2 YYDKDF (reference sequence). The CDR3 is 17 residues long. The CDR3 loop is CATSRVSDSRTTDTQYF. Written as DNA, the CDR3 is TGTGCCACCAGCAGAGTGAGCGACAGTCGGACCACAGATACGCAGTATTTT. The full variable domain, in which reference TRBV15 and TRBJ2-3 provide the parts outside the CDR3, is DAMVIQNPRYQVTQFGKPVTLSCSQTLNHNVMYWYQQKSSQAPKLLFHYYDKDFNNEADTPDNFQSRRPNTSFCFLDIRSPGLGDTAMYLCATSRVSDSRTTDTQYFGPGTRLTVL.

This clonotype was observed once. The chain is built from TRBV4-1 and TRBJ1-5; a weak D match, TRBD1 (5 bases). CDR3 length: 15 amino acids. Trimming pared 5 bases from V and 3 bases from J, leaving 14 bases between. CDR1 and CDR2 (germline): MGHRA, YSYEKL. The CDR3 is CASSVVTGANQPQHF. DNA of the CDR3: TGCGCCAGCAGCGTGGTAACCGGGGCCAATCAGCCCCAGCATTTT.

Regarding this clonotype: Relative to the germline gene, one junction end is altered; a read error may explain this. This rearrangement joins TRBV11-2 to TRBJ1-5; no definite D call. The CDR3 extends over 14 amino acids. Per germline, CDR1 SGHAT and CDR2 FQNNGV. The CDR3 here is CVSSLGRLNQPQHF. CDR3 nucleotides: TGTGTCAGCAGCTTAGGGCGTCTAAATCAGCCCCAGCATTTT. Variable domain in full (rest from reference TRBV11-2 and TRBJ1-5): EAGVAQSPRYKIIEKRQSVAFWCNPISGHATLYWYQQILGQGPKLLIQFQNNGVVDDSQLPKDRFSAERLKGVDSTLKIQPAKLEDSAVYLCVSSLGRLNQPQHFGDGTRLSIL.

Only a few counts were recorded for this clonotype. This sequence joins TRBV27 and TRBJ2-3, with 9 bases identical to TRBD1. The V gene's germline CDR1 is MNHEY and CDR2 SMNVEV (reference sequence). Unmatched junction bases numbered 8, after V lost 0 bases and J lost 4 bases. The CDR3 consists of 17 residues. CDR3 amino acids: CASSLSGDRVSPDTQYF. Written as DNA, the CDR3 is TGTGCCAGCAGTTTATCAGGGGACAGGGTTTCCCCAGATACGCAGTATTTT.

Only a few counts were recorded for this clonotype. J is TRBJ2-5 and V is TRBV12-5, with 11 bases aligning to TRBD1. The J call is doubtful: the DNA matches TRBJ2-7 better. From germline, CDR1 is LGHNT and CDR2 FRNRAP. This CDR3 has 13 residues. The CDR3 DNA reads TGTGCTAGTTCGTGGACAGGGGGCGACGAGCAGTACTTC. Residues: CASSWTGGDEQYF.

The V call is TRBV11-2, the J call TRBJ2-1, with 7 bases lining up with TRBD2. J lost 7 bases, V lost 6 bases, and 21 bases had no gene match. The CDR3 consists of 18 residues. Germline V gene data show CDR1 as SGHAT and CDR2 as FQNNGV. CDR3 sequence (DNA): TGTGCCAGCAGTCACCTTAGGGCCCGGGCACTAGCGTTAAATGAGCAGTTCTTC. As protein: CASSHLRARALALNEQFF. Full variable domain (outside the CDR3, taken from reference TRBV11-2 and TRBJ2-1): EAGVAQSPRYKIIEKRQSVAFWCNPISGHATLYWYQQILGQGPKLLIQFQNNGVVDDSQLPKDRFSAERLKGVDSTLKIQPAKLEDSAVYLCASSHLRARALALNEQFFGPGTRLTVL.

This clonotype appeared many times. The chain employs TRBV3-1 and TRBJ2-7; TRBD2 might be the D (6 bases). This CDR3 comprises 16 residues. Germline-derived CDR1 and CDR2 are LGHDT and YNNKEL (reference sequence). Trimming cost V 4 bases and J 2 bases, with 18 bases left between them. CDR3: CASSPWDSQWPYEQYF. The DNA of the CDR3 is TGTGCCAGCAGCCCCTGGGACTCCCAGTGGCCCTACGAGCAGTACTTC.

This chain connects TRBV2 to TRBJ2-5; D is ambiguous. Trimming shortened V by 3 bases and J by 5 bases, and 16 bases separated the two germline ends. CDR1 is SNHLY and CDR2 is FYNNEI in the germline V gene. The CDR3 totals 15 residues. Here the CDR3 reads CASSDARLIGETQYF. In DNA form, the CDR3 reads TGTGCCAGCAGTGACGCCCGGCTCATTGGGGAGACCCAGTACTTC. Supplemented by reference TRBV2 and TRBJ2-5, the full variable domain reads EPEVTQTPSHQVTQMGQEVILRCVPISNHLYFYWYRQILGQKVEFLVSFYNNEISEKSEIFDDQFSVERPDGSNFTLKIRSTKLEDSAMYFCASSDARLIGETQYFGPGTRLLVL.

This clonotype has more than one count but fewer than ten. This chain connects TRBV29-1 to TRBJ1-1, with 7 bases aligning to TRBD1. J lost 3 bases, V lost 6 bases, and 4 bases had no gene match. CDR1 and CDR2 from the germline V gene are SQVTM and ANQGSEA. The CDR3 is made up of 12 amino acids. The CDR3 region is CSVHRGDTEAFF. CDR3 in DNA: TGCAGCGTACACAGGGGAGACACTGAAGCTTTCTTT.

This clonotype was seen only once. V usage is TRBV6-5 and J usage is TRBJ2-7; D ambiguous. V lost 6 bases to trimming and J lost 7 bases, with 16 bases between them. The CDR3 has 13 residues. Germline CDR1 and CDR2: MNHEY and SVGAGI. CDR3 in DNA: TGTGCCAGCAGCCTTTTCTATACGTCTGAGCAGTACTTC. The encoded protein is CASSLFYTSEQYF.

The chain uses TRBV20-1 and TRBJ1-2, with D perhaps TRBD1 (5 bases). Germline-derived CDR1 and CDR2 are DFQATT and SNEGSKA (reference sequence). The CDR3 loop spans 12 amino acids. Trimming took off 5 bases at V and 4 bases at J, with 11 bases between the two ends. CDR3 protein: CSAGVGGYGYTF. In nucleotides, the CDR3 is TGCAGTGCTGGCGTGGGGGGCTATGGCTACACCTTC.

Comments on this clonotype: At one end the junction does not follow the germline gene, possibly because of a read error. The CDR3 here is CASSIAGTVKNQPQHF. The CDR3 DNA reads TGTGCCAGCAGCATAGCCGGGACAGTCAAGAATCAGCCCCAGCATTTT. The chain couples TRBV7-8 to TRBJ1-5; 7 positions match TRBD1. The CDR3 covers 16 residues. Germline CDR1 reads SGHVS; CDR2 reads FQNEAQ.